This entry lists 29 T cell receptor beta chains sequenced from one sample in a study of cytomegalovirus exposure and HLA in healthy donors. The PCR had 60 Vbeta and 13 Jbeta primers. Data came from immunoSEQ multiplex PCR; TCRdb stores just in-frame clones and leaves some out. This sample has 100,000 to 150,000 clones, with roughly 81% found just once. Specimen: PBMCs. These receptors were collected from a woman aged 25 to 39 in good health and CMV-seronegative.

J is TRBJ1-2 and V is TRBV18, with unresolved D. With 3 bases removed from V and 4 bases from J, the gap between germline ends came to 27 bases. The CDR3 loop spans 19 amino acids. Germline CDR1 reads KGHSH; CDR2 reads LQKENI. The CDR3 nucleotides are TGTGCCAGCTCACCCGCGACGGGAGATACTTACTCGTCGAGCTATGGCTACACCTTC. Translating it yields CASSPATGDTYSSSYGYTF.

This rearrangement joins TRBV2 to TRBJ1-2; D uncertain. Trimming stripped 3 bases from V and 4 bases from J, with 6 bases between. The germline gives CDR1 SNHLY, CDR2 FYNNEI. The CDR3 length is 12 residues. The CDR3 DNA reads TGTGCCAGCAGTGAGGCTGCCTATGGCTACACCTTC. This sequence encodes CASSEAAYGYTF.

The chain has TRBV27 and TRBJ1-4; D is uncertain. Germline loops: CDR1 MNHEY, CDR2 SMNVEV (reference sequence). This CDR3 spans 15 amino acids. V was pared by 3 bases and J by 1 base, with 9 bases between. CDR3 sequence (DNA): TGTGCCAGCAGTTTGTTTAGACAAACTAATGAAAAACTGTTTTTT. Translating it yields CASSLFRQTNEKLFF.

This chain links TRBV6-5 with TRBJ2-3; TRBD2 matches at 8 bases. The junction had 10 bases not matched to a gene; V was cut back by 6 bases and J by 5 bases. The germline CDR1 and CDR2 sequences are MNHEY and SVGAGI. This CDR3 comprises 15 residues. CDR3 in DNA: TGTGCCAGCAGCCCAGCGGGGGAAGCTGTAGATACGCAGTATTTT. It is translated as CASSPAGEAVDTQYF.

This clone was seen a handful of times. The CDR3 sequence is CASRPSGGPQHF. The CDR3 DNA sequence: TGTGCCAGCAGGCCCTCCGGAGGGCCCCAGCATTTT. The V call is TRBV6-6, the J call TRBJ1-5; D gene unclear. The CDR3 length is 12 residues. The V end lost 6 bases, the J end lost 9 bases, and 12 bases lay between the germline ends. In germline, CDR1 is MNHNY, CDR2 SVGAGI (reference sequence).

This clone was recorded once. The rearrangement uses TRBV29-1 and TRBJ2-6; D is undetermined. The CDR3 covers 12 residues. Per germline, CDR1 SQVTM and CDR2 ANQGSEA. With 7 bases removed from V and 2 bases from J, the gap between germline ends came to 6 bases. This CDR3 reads CSAETGANVLTF. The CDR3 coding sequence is TGCAGCGCCGAGACTGGGGCCAACGTCCTGACTTTC.

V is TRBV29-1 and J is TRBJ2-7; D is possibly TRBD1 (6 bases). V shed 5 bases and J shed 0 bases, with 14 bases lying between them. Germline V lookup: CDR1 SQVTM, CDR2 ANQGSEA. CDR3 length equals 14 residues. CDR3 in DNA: TGCAGCGTTAACCGGGACATCAACTCCTACGAGCAGTACTTC. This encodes CSVNRDINSYEQYF.

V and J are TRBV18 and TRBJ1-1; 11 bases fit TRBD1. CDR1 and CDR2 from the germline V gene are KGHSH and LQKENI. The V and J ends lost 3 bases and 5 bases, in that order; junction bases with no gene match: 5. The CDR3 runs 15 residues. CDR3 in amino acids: CASSPGTGGNTEAFF. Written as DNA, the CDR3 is TGTGCCAGCTCACCTGGGACAGGGGGAAATACTGAAGCTTTCTTT.

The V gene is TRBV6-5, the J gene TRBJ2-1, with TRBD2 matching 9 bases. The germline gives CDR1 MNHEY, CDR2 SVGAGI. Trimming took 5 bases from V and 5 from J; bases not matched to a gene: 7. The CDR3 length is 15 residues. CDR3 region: CASSGAGGLNNEQFF. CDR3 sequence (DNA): TGTGCCAGCAGTGGCGCGGGGGGGCTGAACAATGAGCAGTTCTTC.

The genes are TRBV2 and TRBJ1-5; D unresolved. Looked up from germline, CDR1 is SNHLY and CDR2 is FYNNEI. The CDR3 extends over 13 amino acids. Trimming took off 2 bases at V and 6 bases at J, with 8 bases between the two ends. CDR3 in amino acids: CASSETEGQPQHF. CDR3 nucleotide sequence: TGTGCCAGCAGTGAAACTGAGGGTCAGCCCCAGCATTTT.

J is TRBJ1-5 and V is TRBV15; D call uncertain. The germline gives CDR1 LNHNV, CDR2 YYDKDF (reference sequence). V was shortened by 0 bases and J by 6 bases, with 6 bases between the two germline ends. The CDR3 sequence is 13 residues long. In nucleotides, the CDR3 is TGTGCCACCAGCAGAGACACGGGTCAGCCCCAGCATTTT. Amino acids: CATSRDTGQPQHF.

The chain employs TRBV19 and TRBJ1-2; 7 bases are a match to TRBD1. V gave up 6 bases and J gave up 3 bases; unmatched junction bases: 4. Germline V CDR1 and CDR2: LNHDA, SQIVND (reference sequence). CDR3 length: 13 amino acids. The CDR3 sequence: CASSLDRDYGYTF. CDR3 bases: TGTGCCAGTAGCCTAGACAGGGACTATGGCTACACCTTC.

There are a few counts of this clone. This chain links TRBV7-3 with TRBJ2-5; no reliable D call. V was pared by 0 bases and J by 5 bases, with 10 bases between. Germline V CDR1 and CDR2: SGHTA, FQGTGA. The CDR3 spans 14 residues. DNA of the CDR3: TGTGCCAGCAGCTTAACAACCGGGTCGGAGACCCAGTACTTC. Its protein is CASSLTTGSETQYF. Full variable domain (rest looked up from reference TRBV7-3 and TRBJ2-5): GAGVSQTPSNKVTEKGKYVELRCDPISGHTALYWYRQSLGQGPEFLIYFQGTGAADDSGLPNDRFFAVRPEGSVSTLKIQRTERGDSAVYLCASSLTTGSETQYFGPGTRLLVL.

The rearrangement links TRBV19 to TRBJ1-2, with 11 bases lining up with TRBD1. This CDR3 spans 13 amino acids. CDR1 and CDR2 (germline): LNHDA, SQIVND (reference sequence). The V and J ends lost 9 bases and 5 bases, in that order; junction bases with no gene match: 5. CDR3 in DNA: TGTGCCAGCCGCCGGGACAGGGGGTATGGCTACACCTTC. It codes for CASRRDRGYGYTF.

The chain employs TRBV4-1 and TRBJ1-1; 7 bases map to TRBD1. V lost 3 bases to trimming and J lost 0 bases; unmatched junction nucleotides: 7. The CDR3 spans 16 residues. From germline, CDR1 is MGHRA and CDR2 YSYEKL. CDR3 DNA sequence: TGCGCCAGCAGCCACCGGGACAGAGGGATGAACACTGAAGCTTTCTTT. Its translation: CASSHRDRGMNTEAFF.

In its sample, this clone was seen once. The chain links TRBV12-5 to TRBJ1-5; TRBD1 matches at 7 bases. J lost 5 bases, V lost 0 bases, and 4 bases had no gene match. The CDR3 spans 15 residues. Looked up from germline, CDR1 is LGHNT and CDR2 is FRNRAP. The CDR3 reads CASGLVGTDDQPQHF. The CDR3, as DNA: TGTGCTAGTGGTTTGGTGGGGACAGATGATCAGCCCCAGCATTTT.

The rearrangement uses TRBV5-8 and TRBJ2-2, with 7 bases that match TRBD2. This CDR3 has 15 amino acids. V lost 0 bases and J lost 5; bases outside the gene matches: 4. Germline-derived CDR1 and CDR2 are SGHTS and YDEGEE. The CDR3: CASSLAGGTTGELFF. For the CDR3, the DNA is TGTGCCAGCAGCTTGGCGGGGGGAACTACCGGGGAGCTGTTTTTT.

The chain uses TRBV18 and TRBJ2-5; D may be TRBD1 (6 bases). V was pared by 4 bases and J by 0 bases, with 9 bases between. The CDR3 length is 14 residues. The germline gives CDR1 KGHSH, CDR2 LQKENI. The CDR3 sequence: CASSLQGYQETQYF. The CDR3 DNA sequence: TGTGCCAGCTCACTCCAGGGGTACCAAGAGACCCAGTACTTC.

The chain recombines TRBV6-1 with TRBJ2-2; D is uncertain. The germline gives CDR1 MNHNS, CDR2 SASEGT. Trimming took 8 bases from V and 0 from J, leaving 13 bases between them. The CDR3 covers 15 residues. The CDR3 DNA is TGTGCCAGCCTTTCCTCCCGGTCGAACACCGGGGAGCTGTTTTTT. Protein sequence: CASLSSRSNTGELFF.

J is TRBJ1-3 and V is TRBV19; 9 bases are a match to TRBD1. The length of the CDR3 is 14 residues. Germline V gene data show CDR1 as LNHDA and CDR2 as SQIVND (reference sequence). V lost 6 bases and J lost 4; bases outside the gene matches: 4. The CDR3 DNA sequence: TGTGCCAGTAGGCTGGGACAGGGAGGAAACACCATATATTTT. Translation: CASRLGQGGNTIYF.

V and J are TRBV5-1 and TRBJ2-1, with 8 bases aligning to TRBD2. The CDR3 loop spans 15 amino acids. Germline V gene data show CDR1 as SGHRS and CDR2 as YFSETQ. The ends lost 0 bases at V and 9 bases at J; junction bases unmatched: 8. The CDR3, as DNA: TGCGCCAGCAGCTTGGGATCCGGGACTAGGAGTGAGCAGTTCTTC. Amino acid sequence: CASSLGSGTRSEQFF.

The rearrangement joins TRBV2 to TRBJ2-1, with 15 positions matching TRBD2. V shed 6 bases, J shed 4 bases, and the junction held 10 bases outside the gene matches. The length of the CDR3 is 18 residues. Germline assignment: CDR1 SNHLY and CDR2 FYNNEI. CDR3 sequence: CASRSGTSGGQKYNEQFF. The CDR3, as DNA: TGTGCCAGCAGGTCCGGGACTAGCGGGGGGCAGAAGTACAATGAGCAGTTCTTC.

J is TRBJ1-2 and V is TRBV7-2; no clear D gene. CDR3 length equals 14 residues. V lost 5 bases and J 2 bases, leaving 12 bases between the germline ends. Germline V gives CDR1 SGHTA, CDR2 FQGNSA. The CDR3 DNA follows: TGTGCCAGCAGCCCCCGTGCGGGCAACTATGGCTACACCTTC. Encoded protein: CASSPRAGNYGYTF.

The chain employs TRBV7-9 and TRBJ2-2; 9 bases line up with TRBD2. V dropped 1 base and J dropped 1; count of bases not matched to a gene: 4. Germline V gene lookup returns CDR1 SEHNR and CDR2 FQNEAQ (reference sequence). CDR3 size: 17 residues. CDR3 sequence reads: CASSLGLAGKNTGELFF. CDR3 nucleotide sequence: TGTGCCAGCAGCTTAGGCCTAGCGGGAAAGAACACCGGGGAGCTGTTTTTT.

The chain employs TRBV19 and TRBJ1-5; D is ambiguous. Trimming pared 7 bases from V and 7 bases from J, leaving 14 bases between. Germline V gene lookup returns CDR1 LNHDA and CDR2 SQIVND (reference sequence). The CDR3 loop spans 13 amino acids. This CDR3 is CASTGPGGQPQHF. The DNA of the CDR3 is TGTGCCAGTACCGGACCAGGAGGGCAGCCCCAGCATTTT.

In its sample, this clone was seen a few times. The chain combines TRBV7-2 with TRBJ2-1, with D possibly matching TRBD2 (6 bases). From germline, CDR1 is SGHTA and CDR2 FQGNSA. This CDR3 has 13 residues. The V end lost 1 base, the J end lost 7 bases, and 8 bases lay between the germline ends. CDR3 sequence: CASSLGLENEQFF. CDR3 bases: TGTGCCAGCAGCTTAGGACTAGAAAATGAGCAGTTCTTC.

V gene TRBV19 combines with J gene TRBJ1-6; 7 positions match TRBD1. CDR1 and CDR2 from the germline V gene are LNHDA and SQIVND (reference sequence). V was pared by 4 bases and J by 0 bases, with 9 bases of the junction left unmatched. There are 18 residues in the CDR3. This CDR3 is CASSTSGQLSSYNSPLHF. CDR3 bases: TGTGCCAGTAGTACCTCGGGACAGCTGAGCTCCTATAATTCACCCCTCCACTTT. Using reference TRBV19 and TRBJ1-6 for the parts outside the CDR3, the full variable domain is DGGITQSPKYLFRKEGQNVTLSCEQNLNHDAMYWYRQDPGQGLRLIYYSQIVNDFQKGDIAEGYSVSREKKESFPLTVTSAQKNPTAFYLCASSTSGQLSSYNSPLHFGNGTRLTVT.

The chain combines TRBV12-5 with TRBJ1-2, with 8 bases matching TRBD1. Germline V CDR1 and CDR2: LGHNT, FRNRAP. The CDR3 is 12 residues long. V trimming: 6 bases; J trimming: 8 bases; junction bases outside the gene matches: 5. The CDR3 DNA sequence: TGTGCTAGTGGGCAGGGGGCGGGAGGCTACACCTTC. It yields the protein CASGQGAGGYTF.

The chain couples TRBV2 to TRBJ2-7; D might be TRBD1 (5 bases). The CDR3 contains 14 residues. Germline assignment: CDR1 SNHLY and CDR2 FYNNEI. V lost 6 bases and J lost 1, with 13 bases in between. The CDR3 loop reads CASRDSTASYEQYF. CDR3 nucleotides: TGTGCCAGCAGAGATTCGACAGCATCCTACGAGCAGTACTTC. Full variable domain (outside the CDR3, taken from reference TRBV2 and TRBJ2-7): EPEVTQTPSHQVTQMGQEVILRCVPISNHLYFYWYRQILGQKVEFLVSFYNNEISEKSEIFDDQFSVERPDGSNFTLKIRSTKLEDSAMYFCASRDSTASYEQYFGPGTRLTVT.